The present entry profiles one TCR beta chain with its context. The assay was immunoSEQ multiplex PCR, and TCRdb's table has in-frame clones only and misses some. The sample lists 200,000 to 250,000 clones; approximately 70% were seen once. The data were taken from a study of shared clonotypes between healthy human individuals. Source material: memory CD4+ T cells sorted from blood. The sample's subset: CD45RA-negative fraction. The receptor was derived from a man aged 25 to 45 in good health.

Here the CDR3 DNA reads TGTGCCAGCAGCCGTGACGGTCTCTACGAGCAGTACTTC. It codes for CASSRDGLYEQYF. The chain combines TRBV5-4 with TRBJ2-7; unclear D gene. Between the trimmed V and J ends, which lost 4 bases and 3 bases, there was a span of 11 bases. This CDR3 has 13 residues. Germline CDR1 reads SGHNT; CDR2 reads YYREEE (reference sequence).